Only a few counts were recorded for the clone carrying this T cell receptor beta chain. Its antigen is currently unknown. The sample originates from a study of cytomegalovirus exposure and HLA in healthy donors. The PCR contained 60 Vbeta and 13 Jbeta primers. The repertoire was sequenced with immunoSEQ multiplex PCR; TCRdb's copy has only in-frame clones and lacks some. The sample shows some 180,000 clones, roughly 80% of them seen only once. Trimming cost V 0 bases and J 7 bases; bases outside gene matches: 5. The CDR3 spans 15 residues. Germline V gene sequence: CDR1 SGDLS, CDR2 YYNGEE. The study's findings and limits: Segments of the TCR beta V type were, in most cases, productive about 87% or about 30% of the time in an earlier analysis.

Sequences were obtained from PBMCs. The sequence was obtained from a woman aged 25-40 years in good health and CMV-seronegative. V gene TRBV9 combines with J gene TRBJ2-2; 8 bases are a match to TRBD2. The DNA for the CDR3 is TGTGCCAGCAGCGTAGTCGGGAGGGGAATCGGGGAGCTGTTTTTT. It translates to CASSVVGRGIGELFF. Looking up the rest from reference TRBV9 and TRBJ2-2 gives the full variable domain: DSGVTQTPKHLITATGQRVTLRCSPRSGDLSVYWYQQSLDQGLQFLIQYYNGEERAKGNILERFSAQQFPDLHSELNLSSLELGDSALYFCASSVVGRGIGELFFGEGSRLTVL.